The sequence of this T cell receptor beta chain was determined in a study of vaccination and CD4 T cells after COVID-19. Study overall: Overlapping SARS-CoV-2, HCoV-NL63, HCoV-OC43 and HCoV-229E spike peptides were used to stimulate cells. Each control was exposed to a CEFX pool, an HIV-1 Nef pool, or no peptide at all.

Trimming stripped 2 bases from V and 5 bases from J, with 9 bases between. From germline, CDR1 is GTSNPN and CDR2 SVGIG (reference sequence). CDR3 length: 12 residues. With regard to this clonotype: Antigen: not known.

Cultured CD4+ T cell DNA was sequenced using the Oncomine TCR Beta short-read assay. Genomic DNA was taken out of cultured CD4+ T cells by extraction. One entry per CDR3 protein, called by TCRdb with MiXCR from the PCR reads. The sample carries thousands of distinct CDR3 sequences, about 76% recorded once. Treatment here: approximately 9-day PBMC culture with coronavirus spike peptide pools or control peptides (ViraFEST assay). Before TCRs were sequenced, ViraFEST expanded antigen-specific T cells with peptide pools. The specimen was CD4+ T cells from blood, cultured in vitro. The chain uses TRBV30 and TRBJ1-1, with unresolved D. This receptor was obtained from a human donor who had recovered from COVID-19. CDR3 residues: CAWSRTETEAFF. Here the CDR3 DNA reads TGTGCCTGGAGTCGTACAGAGACTGAAGCTTTCTTT.